The clone carrying this T cell receptor beta chain occurred a few times. Participants were aged roughly 18 to 100 years from about two dozen US areas. The study assigned cohorts using participant-reported clinical history. The CDR3 length is 16 residues. Looked up from germline, CDR1 is SGHDN and CDR2 is FVKESK. V lost 2 bases and J lost 3; bases outside the gene matches: 4. This sample was included in a study of blood T cell repertoires in COVID-19. Overall study: Italy, Spain and the United States were the sources of the convalescent and acute COVID-19 samples. PBMCs, B-cell-depleted T cells, or T cells provided the cDNA or gDNA that made up the material.

TCRdb's copy holds only in-frame clones and misses some; the assay was immunoSEQ multiplex PCR. Of some 200,000 clones in the sample, about nine tenths were seen once. The chain carries TRBV14 and TRBJ1-3; 10 positions match TRBD1. The source of this sequence is a man between 18 and 35 years old with acute COVID-19. The sequenced sample consisted of PBMCs or T cells enriched from blood (not recorded which). The CDR3 DNA follows: TGTGCCAGCAGCCAAAGGACAGGGGGAATTGGAAACACCATATATTTT. As protein: CASSQRTGGIGNTIYF.